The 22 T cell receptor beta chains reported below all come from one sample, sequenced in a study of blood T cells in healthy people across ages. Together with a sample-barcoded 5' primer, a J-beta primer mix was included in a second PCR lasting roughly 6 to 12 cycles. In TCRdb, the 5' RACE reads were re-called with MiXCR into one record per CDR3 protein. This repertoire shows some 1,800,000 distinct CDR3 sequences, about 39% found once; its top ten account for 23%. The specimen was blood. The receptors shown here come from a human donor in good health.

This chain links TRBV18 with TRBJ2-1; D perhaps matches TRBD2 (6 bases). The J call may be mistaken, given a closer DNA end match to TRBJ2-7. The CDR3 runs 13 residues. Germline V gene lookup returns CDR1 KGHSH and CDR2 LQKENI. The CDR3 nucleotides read TGTGCCAGCTCACCCCTGCGGGGTGCGGAGCAGTACTTC. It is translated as CASSPLRGAEQYF.

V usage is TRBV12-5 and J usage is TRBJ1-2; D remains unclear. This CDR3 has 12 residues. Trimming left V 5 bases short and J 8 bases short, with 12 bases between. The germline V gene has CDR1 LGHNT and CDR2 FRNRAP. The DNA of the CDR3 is TGTGCTAGTGGTCCCTCGGTAGGAGGCTACACCTTC. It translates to CASGPSVGGYTF.

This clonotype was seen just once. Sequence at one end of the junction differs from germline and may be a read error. The DNA of the CDR3 is TGTACCAGCAGTGAGGCAGGGGCTGAGACCCAGTACTTC. It specifies CTSSEAGAETQYF. The chain has TRBV25-1 and TRBJ2-5, with a possible D match to TRBD1 (6 bases). CDR3 length: 13 residues. The germline gives CDR1 MGHDK, CDR2 SYGVNS.

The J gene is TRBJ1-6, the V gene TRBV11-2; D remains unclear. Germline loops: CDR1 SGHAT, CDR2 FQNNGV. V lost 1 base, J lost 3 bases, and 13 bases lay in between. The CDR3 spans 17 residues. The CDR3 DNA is TGTGCCAGCAGCTTAGTCTTTAGCCCCGACTATAATTCACCCCTCCACTTT. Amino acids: CASSLVFSPDYNSPLHF. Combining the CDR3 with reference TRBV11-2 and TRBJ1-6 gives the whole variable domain EAGVAQSPRYKIIEKRQSVAFWCNPISGHATLYWYQQILGQGPKLLIQFQNNGVVDDSQLPKDRFSAERLKGVDSTLKIQPAKLEDSAVYLCASSLVFSPDYNSPLHFGNGTRLTVT.

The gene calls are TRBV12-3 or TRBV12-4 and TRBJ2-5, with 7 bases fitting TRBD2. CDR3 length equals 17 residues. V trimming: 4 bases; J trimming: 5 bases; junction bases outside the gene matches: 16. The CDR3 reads CASSWRDYTNRWETQYF. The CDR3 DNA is TGTGCCAGCAGTTGGCGGGACTACACTAATAGGTGGGAGACCCAGTACTTC.

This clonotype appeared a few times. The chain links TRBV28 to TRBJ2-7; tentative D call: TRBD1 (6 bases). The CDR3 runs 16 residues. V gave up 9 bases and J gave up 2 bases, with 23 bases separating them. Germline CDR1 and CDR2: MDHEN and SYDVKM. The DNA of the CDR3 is TGTGCCAGTAGTCCTACACAGGGAATCCGTCCCTACGAGCAGTACTTC. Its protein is CASSPTQGIRPYEQYF.

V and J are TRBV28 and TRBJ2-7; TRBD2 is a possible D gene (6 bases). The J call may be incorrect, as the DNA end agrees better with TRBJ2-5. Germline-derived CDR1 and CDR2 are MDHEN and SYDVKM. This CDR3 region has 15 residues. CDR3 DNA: TGTGCCAGCAGTTATACCGGGACGGGGGAAGAGACCCAGTACTTC. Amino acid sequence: CASSYTGTGEETQYF.

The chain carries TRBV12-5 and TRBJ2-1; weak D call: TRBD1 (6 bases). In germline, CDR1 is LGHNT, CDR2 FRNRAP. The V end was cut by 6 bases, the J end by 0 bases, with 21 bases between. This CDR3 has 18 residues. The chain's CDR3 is CASGDPSGQWVSYNEQFF. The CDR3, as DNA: TGTGCTAGTGGCGACCCTTCCGGACAGTGGGTCTCCTACAATGAGCAGTTCTTC. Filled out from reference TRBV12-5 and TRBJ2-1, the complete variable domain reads DARVTQTPRHKVTEMGQEVTMRCQPILGHNTVFWYRQTMMQGLELLAYFRNRAPLDDSGMPKDRFSAEMPDATLATLKIQPSEPRDSAVYFCASGDPSGQWVSYNEQFFGPGTRLTVL.

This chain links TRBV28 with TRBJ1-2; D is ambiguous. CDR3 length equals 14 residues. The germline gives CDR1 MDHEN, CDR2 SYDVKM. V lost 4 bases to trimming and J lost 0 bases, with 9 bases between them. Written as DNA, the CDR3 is TGTGCCAGCAGTTCGATTGGGGCTAACTATGGCTACACCTTC. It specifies CASSSIGANYGYTF.

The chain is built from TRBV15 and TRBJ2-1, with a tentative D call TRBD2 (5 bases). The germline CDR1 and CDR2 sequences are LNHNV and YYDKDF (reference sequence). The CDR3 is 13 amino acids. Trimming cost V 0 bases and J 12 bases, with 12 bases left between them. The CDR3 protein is CATSRDKRGSQFF. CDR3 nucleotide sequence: TGTGCCACCAGCAGAGATAAGAGAGGGTCGCAGTTCTTC.

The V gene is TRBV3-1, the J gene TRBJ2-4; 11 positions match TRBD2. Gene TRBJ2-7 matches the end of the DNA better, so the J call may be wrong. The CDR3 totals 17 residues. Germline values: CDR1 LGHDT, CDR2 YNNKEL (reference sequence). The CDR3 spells CASSLSAGTSGVYEQYF. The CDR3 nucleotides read TGTGCCAGCAGTTTATCGGCCGGGACTAGCGGAGTCTACGAGCAGTACTTC.

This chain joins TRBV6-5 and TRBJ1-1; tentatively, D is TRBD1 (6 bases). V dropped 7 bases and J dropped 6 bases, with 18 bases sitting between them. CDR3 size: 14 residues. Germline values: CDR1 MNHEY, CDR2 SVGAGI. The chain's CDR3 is CASTASGVRPEAFF. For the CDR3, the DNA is TGTGCCAGCACCGCATCAGGGGTACGACCTGAAGCTTTCTTT.

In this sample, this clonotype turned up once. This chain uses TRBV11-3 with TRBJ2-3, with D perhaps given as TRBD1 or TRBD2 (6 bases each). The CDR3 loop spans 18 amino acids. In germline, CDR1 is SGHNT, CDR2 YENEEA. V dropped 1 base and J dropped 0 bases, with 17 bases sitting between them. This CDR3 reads CASSLGFRGGVSTDTQYF. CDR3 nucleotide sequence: TGTGCCAGCAGCTTAGGTTTCAGGGGAGGCGTTAGCACAGATACGCAGTATTTT.

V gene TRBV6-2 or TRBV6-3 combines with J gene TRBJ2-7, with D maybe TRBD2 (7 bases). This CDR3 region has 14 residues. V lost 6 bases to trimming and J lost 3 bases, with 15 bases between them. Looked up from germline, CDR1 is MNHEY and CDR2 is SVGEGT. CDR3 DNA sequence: TGTGCCAGCAGCCTTGGGGGGGCCAACTACGAGCAGTACTTC. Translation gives CASSLGGANYEQYF.

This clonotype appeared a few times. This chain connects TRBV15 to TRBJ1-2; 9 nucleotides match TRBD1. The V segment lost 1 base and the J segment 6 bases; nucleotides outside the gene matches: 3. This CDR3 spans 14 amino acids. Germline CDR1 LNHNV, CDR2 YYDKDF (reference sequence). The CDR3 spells CATSRGYRGHGYTF. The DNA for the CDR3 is TGTGCCACCAGCAGAGGTTACAGGGGGCATGGCTACACCTTC. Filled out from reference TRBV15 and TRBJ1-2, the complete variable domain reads DAMVIQNPRYQVTQFGKPVTLSCSQTLNHNVMYWYQQKSSQAPKLLFHYYDKDFNNEADTPDNFQSRRPNTSFCFLDIRSPGLGDTAMYLCATSRGYRGHGYTFGSGTRLTVV.

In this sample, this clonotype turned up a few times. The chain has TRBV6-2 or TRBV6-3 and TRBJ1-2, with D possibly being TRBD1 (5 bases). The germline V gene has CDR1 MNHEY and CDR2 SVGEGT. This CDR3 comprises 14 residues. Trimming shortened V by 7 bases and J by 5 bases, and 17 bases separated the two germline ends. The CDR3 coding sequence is TGTGCCAGCACCTTACTCGGGACGGCTTATGGCTACACCTTC. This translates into CASTLLGTAYGYTF.

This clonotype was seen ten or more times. In DNA form, the CDR3 reads TGTGCCAGCAGCTACCGCGGCCCCGGTGGGAATACGCAGTATTTT. This codes for CASSYRGPGGNTQYF. V usage is TRBV7-2 and J usage is TRBJ2-3; D is unclear. This CDR3 contains 15 residues. Germline V gives CDR1 SGHTA, CDR2 FQGNSA. The ends were cut back, 4 bases at V and 7 bases at J, with 18 bases in the middle.

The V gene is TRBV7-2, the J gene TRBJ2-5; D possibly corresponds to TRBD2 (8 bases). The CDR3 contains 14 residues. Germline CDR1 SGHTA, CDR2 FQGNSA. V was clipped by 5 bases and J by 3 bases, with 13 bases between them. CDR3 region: CASSHRGLEETQYF. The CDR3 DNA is TGTGCCAGCAGCCACAGGGGACTAGAAGAGACCCAGTACTTC.

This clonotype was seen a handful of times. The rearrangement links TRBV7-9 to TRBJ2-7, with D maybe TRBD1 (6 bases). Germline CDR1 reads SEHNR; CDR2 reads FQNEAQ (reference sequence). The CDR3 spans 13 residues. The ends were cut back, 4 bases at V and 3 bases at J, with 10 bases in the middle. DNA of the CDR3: TGTGCCAGCAGCTCTACAGGGATCTACGAGCAGTACTTC. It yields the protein CASSSTGIYEQYF.

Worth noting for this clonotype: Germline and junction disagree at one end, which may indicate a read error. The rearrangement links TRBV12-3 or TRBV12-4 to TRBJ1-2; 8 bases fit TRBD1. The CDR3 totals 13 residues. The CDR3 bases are TGTGCCAGCAGCCGGACAGGGCGCTATGGCGACACCTTC. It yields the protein CASSRTGRYGDTF.

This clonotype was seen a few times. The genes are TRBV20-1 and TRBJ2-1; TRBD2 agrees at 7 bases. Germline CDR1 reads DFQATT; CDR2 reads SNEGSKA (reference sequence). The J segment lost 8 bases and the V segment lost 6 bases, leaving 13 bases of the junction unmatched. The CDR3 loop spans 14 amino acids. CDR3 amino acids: CSASKTSPVDEQFF. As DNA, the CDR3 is TGCAGTGCGAGTAAGACTAGCCCCGTCGATGAGCAGTTCTTC.

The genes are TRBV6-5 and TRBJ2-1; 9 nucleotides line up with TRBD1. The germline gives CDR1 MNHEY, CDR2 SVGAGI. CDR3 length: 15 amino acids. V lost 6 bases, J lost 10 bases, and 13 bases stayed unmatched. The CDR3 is CASSSQGATTYEQFF. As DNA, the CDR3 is TGTGCCAGCAGCTCACAGGGGGCAACTACCTACGAGCAGTTCTTC.